A selection of T cell receptor beta chains follows, all from one sample in a study of blood T cell repertoires in COVID-19. Profiling relied on immunoSEQ multiplex PCR, and the TCRdb table lists in-frame clones only, not all of them. Of about 20,000 clones listed, 70% to 80% are singletons. The specimen was peripheral blood. These receptors all stem from a man at least 80 years old with acute or convalescent COVID-19. The CDR3 runs from the conserved cysteine through the conserved F or W.

j_call v_call cdr3_aa
TRBJ1-1 TRBV6-4 CASSPRGRTEAFF
TRBJ2-3 TRBV2 CASSDLSGNFDTQYF
TRBJ2-2 TRBV19 CASKWATGELFF
TRBJ2-2 TRBV9 CASGREGLTGELFF
TRBJ2-1 TRBV20-1 CSAMSNEQFF
TRBJ2-7 TRBV5-1 CASSLGYLAAPYEQYF
TRBJ2-5 TRBV7-6 CASSSTGFLETQYF
TRBJ1-3 TRBV5-5 CASSLVWDRGHGNTIYF
TRBJ1-1 TRBV14 CASSQEKDSGDSTEAFF
TRBJ1-4 TRBV5-6 CASSLRQGVEKLFF
TRBJ1-4 TRBV19 CASKERGLLEKLFF